This T cell receptor (beta chain) was recovered during a study of response to subunit inactivated influenza vaccine. Study conclusions and caveats: There was a suggestion from the authors that each seasonal influenza vaccination recruits few new T cells.

Germline assignment: CDR1 ENHRY and CDR2 SYGVKD. The CDR3 covers 14 residues. V was clipped by 3 bases and J by 5 bases; unmatched bases: 3. MiXCR, run by TCRdb on the RT-PCR reads, gives a single entry per CDR3 protein. The sample contains a few hundred thousand distinct CDR3 sequences, 13% to 15% of which appear only once. This clonotype has more than one count but fewer than ten. The antigen is not known. This specimen was PBMCs from blood, taken 11 to 12 days after vaccination. This chain uses TRBV10-3 with TRBJ2-3; TRBD1 matches at 9 bases. This TCR was sampled from a man in his fifties or sixties who received an inactivated influenza vaccine. CDR3 nucleotides: TGTGCCATCAGTGAAGGGACAGGGATAGATACGCAGTATTTT. Its translation: CAISEGTGIDTQYF.